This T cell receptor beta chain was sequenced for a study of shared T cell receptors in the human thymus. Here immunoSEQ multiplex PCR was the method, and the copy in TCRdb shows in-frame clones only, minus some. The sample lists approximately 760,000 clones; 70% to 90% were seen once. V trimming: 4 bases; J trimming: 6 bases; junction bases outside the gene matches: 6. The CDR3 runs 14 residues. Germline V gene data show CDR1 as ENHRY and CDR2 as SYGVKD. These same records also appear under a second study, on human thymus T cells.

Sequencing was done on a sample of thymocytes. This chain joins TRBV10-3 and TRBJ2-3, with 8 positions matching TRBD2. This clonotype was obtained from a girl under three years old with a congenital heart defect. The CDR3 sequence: CAISVGGALDTQYF. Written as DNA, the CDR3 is TGTGCCATCAGTGTCGGGGGGGCCTTGGATACGCAGTATTTT.